This TCR beta chain comes out of a study of graft-versus-host responses after intestinal transplantation. Whole-study findings and limits: Researchers found peak circulating GvH clone levels linked to early post-transplant HvG declines.

Sequencing was performed with immunoSEQ multiplex PCR; in TCRdb, only in-frame clones are kept and a portion is missing. This sample yields 150,000 or so clones, of which about 90% are seen a single time; 0.19% belongs to the top ten. This clone was recorded only once. Its antigen is unknown. This TCR was recovered from a human donor who received an intestinal transplant. Source: unstimulated CD4+ T cells sorted from spleen or lymph node cells, taken before intestinal transplant.

The CDR3: CASSETGLDNSPLHF. Here the CDR3 DNA reads TGCGCCAGCAGCGAAACAGGGCTTGATAATTCACCCCTCCACTTT. The chain combines TRBV5-1 with TRBJ1-6; tentative D call: TRBD1 (6 bases). There are 15 residues in the CDR3. Trimming left V 4 bases short and J 5 bases short, with 13 bases between. Germline CDR1 reads SGHRS; CDR2 reads YFSETQ.